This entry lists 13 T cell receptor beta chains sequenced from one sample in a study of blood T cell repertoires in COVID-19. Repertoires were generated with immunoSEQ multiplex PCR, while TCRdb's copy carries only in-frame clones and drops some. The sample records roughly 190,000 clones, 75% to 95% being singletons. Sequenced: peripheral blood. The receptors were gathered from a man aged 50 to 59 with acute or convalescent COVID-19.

CDR3 coding DNA: TGTGCCAGTAGTATTCGACAGATAGGCGTTGAAGCTTTCTTT. The encoded protein is CASSIRQIGVEAFF. The chain couples TRBV19 to TRBJ1-1; tentative D call: TRBD1 (5 bases). V lost 3 bases and J lost 7, with 15 bases in between. The germline V gene encodes CDR1 LNHDA and CDR2 SQIVND (reference sequence). The CDR3 contains 14 residues.

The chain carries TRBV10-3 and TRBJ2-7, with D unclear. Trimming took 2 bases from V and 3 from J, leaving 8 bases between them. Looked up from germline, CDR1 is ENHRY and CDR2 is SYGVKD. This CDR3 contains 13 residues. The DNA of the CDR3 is TGTGCCATCAGTGAGGACACCCTCTACGAGCAGTACTTC. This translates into CAISEDTLYEQYF.

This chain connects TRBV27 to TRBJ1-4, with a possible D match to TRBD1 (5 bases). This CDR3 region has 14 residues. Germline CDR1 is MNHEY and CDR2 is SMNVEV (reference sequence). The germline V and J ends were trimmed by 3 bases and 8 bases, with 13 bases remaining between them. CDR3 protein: CASSFGARGEKLFF. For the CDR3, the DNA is TGTGCCAGCAGTTTCGGAGCAAGGGGCGAAAAACTGTTTTTT.

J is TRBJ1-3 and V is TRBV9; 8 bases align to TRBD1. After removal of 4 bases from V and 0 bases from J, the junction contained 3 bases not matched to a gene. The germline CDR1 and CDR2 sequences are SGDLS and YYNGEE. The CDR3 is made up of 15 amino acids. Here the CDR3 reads CASSQGQGSGNTIYF. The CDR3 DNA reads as TGTGCCAGCAGCCAAGGACAGGGCTCTGGAAACACCATATATTTT.

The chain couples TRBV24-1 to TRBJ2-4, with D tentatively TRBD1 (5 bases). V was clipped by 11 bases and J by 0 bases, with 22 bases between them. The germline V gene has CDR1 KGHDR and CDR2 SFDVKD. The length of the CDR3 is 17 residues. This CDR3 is CAINTCGALLAKNIQYF. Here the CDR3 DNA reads TGTGCCATTAACACGTGTGGGGCCCTGCTAGCCAAAAACATTCAGTACTTC.

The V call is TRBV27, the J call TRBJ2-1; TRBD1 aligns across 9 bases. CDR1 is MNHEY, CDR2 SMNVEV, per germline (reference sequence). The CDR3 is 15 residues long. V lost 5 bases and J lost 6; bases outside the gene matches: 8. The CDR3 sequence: CASSSGTGPSNEQFF. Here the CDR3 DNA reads TGTGCCAGCAGTAGCGGGACAGGGCCGTCCAATGAGCAGTTCTTC.

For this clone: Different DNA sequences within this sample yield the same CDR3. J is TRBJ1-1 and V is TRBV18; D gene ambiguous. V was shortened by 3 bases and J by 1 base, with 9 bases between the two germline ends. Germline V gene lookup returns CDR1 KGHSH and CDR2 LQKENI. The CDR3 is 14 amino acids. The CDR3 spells CASSPPGGNTEAFF. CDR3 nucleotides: TGTGCCAGCTCACCGCCTGGAGGGAACACTGAAGCTTTCTTT.

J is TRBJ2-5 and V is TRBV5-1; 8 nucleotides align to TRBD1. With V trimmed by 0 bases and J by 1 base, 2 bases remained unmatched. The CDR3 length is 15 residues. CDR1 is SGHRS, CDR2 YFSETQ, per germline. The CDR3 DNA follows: TGCGCCAGCAGCTTGGTTCAGGGGGCCCAAGAGACCCAGTACTTC. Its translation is CASSLVQGAQETQYF. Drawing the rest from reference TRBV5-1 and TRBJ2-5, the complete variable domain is KAGVTQTPRYLIKTRGQQVTLSCSPISGHRSVSWYQQTPGQGLQFLFEYFSETQRNKGNFPGRFSGRQFSNSRSEMNVSTLELGDSALYLCASSLVQGAQETQYFGPGTRLLVL.

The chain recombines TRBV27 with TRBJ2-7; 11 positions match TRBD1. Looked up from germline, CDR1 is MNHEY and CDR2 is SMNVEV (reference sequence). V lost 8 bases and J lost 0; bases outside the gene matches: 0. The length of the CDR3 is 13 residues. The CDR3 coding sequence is TGTGCCAGCGGACAGGGGGCCTCCTACGAGCAGTACTTC. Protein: CASGQGASYEQYF.

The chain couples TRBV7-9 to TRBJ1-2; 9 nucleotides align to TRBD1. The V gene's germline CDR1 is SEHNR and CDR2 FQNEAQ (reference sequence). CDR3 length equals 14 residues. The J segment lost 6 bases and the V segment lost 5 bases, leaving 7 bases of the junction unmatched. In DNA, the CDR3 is TGTGCCAGCAGCGAAGGACAGGGGCTCAATGGCTACACCTTC. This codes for CASSEGQGLNGYTF.

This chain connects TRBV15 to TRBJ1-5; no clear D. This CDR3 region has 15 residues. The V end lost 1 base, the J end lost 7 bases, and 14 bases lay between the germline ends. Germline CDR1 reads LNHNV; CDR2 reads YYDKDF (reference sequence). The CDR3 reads CATSRGTGWEQPQHF. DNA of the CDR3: TGTGCCACCAGCAGAGGGACGGGGTGGGAGCAGCCCCAGCATTTT.

The CDR3 sequence is CASSEQGGVYEQYF. For the CDR3, the DNA is TGTGCCAGCAGTGAGCAAGGAGGGGTCTACGAGCAGTACTTC. The chain links TRBV2 to TRBJ2-7; TRBD2 might be the D (6 bases). Trimming left V 3 bases short and J 3 bases short, with 12 bases between. Germline loops: CDR1 SNHLY, CDR2 FYNNEI. The CDR3 totals 14 residues.

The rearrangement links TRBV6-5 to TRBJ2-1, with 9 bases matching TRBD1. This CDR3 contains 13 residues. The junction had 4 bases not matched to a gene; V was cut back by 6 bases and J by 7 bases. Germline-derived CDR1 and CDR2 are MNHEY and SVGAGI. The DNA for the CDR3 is TGTGCCAGCAGGTACAGGGGGCAGAATGAGCAGTTCTTC. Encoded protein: CASRYRGQNEQFF.